The present entry profiles one TCR beta chain with its context. This clone's antigen is unknown. Per-nucleotide qualities are absent, and no much larger clonotype sits a single base away. The data stem from a study of blood T cell repertoires in COVID-19 (dated by TCRdb to about 2020). Background for the entire study: Samples from collaborators originated in the United States, Italy and Spain and spanned both the acute and convalescent phases of COVID-19. Where available, HLA class I and class II types were obtained from metadata supplied by the sample provider rather than from assay-based typing. The samples were drawn from two sources: the first 160 participants of the ongoing ImmuneRACE study, and 1,200 or so subjects contributed by 6 global collaborators. The sample metadata nearly always contained a de-identified subject ID, COVID-19 status, age in years and sex. The material from the prospective study consisted of cDNA or gDNA derived from T cells, B-cell-depleted T cells, or PBMCs. A freely available public database, intended as a resource for researchers studying the immune response to SARS-CoV-2, is where the repertoires were released. Deeply sampled blood TCRbeta repertoires from subjects exposed to, actively infected with, or recovered from COVID-19 were included in the dataset.

The CDR3, from cysteine to phenylalanine, totals 15 residues. The only DNA kept is the CDR3, 45 bases in frame from the first base. V is trimmed back by 6 bases and J by 11 bases, and the junction contains 14 bases that no gene match accounts for. CDR1 is given as LNHDA and CDR2 as SQIVND, both from the germline V gene (reference sequence). Points the paper makes about the study in general: How much clinical and demographic metadata was included differed by source and by participant, and the metadata was provided uncurated.

In Seattle, one collaborating source enrolled patients while the infection was active and tracked those patients longitudinally over the course of disease. The collaborating institutions used their own protocols to collect whole blood in K2EDTA tubes. For TCRbeta analysis, collaborators shipped samples in one of three forms: frozen whole blood, isolated PBMCs, or DNA extracted from either of those sample types. TCRbeta CDR3 regions were amplified from genomic DNA using the immunoSEQ Assay, a bias-controlled multiplex PCR. In the authors' own workflow: Within the assay, amplification of reference gene primers was used to estimate how many nucleated cells each sample contained. To quantify the absolute abundance of each unique TCRbeta CDR3 rearrangement, sequence reads were collapsed and filtered. For each sample, productive Simpson clonality was calculated as the square root of Simpson's diversity index across productive rearrangements. TCRdb's version of the immuneACCESS table is confined to in-frame rearrangements and falls short of the full clone set. An unresolved V gene accounts for under half of the shortfall where checked; the remainder is of unknown origin. From that table come the V and J calls and clone size; the DNA was used to work out D and trimming. Within this sample are over 85,000 clones, with approximately 85% of them counted one time only. In total, the top ten clones hold roughly 3% of the sample.

The TCR sequence derives from an elderly woman with COVID-19, enrolled during active disease. What was sequenced was peripheral blood. The chain uses TRBV19 and TRBJ1-5; 9 junctional bases match TRBD1. The DNA is TGTGCCAGTAGAACCGGGACAGGGACCTTCGCGGCCCAGCATTTT. Translated, this gives CASRTGTGTFAAQHF.